What follows are 8 T cell receptor beta chains derived from one specimen sequenced in a study of CD8+ T cells in alopecia areata. Following extraction, RNA underwent reverse transcription to cDNA, which served as the sequencing template. The data were produced by immunoSEQ multiplex PCR, yet TCRdb's version contains in-frame clones alone and is incomplete. The profile shows 150,000 to 200,000 clones, around 58% of them singletons. Documented treatment: oral pan-JAK inhibitor, 5-10 mg twice daily. The specimen comprised CD8+ T cells sorted from blood, sampled at week 24, from a patient treated with tofacitinib. The receptors originated from a human donor with alopecia areata.

This clone was counted once. This chain connects TRBV29-1 to TRBJ1-2; 7 nucleotides line up with TRBD1. The germline CDR1 and CDR2 sequences are SQVTM and ANQGSEA. V was clipped by 0 bases and J by 8 bases; unmatched bases: 9. The CDR3 is 14 amino acids. The DNA of the CDR3 is TGCAGCGTTGAAGACCCGACAGGGTGGTACGGCTACACCTTC. This sequence encodes CSVEDPTGWYGYTF.

The CDR3 protein is CASSLGLAAGEQFF. In DNA, the CDR3 is TGTGCCAGCAGCTTGGGACTAGCGGCCGGTGAGCAGTTCTTC. The J gene is TRBJ2-1, the V gene TRBV5-6; 9 nucleotides align to TRBD2. This CDR3 contains 14 residues. The germline V gene encodes CDR1 SGHDT and CDR2 YYEEEE. V dropped 0 bases and J dropped 9; count of bases not matched to a gene: 4.

V usage is TRBV5-4 and J usage is TRBJ2-7, with 7 bases matching TRBD2. The trim removed 3 bases at V and 5 bases at J, leaving 11 bases unmatched. The germline CDR1 and CDR2 sequences are SGHNT and YYREEE (reference sequence). The CDR3 is 15 amino acids. CDR3 sequence: CASSSPGGVGDEQYF. Written as DNA, the CDR3 is TGTGCCAGCAGCTCCCCGGGGGGAGTGGGTGACGAGCAGTACTTC.

The V gene is TRBV9, the J gene TRBJ2-3, with TRBD2 identical over 10 bases. V lost 2 bases to trimming and J lost 6 bases; unmatched junction nucleotides: 3. Germline values: CDR1 SGDLS, CDR2 YYNGEE. The CDR3 has 14 amino acids. CDR3 sequence reads: CASSVWTSGDTQYF. The CDR3 coding sequence is TGTGCCAGCAGCGTTTGGACTAGCGGCGATACGCAGTATTTT.

The chain joins TRBV6-1 to TRBJ1-2; unclear D gene. Trimming took off 3 bases at V and 2 bases at J, with 7 bases between the two ends. The CDR3 spans 13 residues. From germline, CDR1 is MNHNS and CDR2 SASEGT. CDR3 amino acids: CASSEAANYGYTF. For the CDR3, the DNA is TGTGCCAGCAGTGAGGCGGCCAACTATGGCTACACCTTC.

Regarding this clone: A read error may produce the germline difference seen at one junction end. The chain links TRBV12-5 to TRBJ1-1; D is unclear. Per the germline V gene, CDR1 is LGHNT and CDR2 is FRNRAP. The CDR3 contains 14 residues. Here the CDR3 reads CASGLGTMFTEAFF. DNA of the CDR3: TGTGCTAGTGGATTGGGCACCATGTTTACTGAAGCTTTCTTT.

The chain couples TRBV6-1 to TRBJ2-3; 10 nucleotides agree with TRBD1. The CDR3 spans 15 residues. Germline trimming cut 7 bases from V and 3 bases from J; bases unmatched to any gene: 7. Looked up from germline, CDR1 is MNHNS and CDR2 is SASEGT. The CDR3 DNA sequence: TGTGCCAGCATCTACCGGGACAGGGGTACAGATACGCAGTATTTT. It codes for CASIYRDRGTDTQYF.

This clone occurred a few times. The chain recombines TRBV29-1 with TRBJ2-7; D not certain. The CDR3 has 13 residues. The V and J ends lost 1 base and 5 bases respectively, with 12 bases between them. Germline CDR1 reads SQVTM; CDR2 reads ANQGSEA. This CDR3 is CSVEGQALHEQYF. The DNA for the CDR3 is TGCAGCGTTGAAGGGCAGGCCCTCCACGAGCAGTACTTC.